This T cell receptor beta chain was identified during a study of blood T cell repertoires in COVID-19. At the level of the study: Researchers got acute and convalescent COVID-19 samples from the United States, Italy and Spain. PBMCs, B-cell-depleted T cells, or T cells provided the cDNA or gDNA that made up the material.

Authors' analysis steps: Amplified reference gene primers provided the basis for estimating nucleated cell counts. TCRdb's copy holds only in-frame clones and misses some; the assay was immunoSEQ multiplex PCR. V, J and clone size are those of that table, while D and trimming were read from the DNA. The repertoire has about 15,000 clones, less than 90% of them found once; the top ten carry approximately 2.5%. V was cut by 3 bases and J by 1 base, with 12 bases left in between. The germline gives CDR1 MNHEY, CDR2 SVGAGI. This CDR3 has 15 amino acids. The TCR originated in a woman aged 70 to 79 in a cohort sampled during active or convalescent COVID-19. Material: peripheral blood. The chain combines TRBV6-5 with TRBJ2-5; D not resolved. Written as DNA, the CDR3 is TGTGCCAGCAGTTATGCGGCAGAACTCCAAGAGACCCAGTACTTC. Translated: CASSYAAELQETQYF.